The rows below give T cell receptor beta chains drawn from one sample of a study of T-cell memory formation after mild COVID-19. TCRdb independently ran MiXCR on the 5' RACE reads; one entry per CDR3 protein. Counted here are around 340,000 distinct CDR3 sequences, roughly an eighth occurring once; the ten biggest clones make up about a fifth. Sequenced sample: PBMCs or a T cell subset sorted from them (not recorded which). The receptor source for this set is a man between 18 and 35 years old who had mild COVID-19 (a few samples of this study predate the infection). Cell type and time point are not known. The CDR3 runs from the conserved cysteine through the conserved F or W. A D gene is named only where the DNA matches it firmly. Where a row states a size, it is once, few, many or the class of an expanded clone; other rows omit it.

>.|TRBJ2-5|.|TRBV6-1|15
TGTGCCAGCAGTGAAAACCAGGGGCGGGCAGAGACCCAGTACTTC
CASSENQGRAETQYF
>few|TRBJ2-3|.|TRBV7-9|15
TGTGCCAGCTTGAGGGCGGTTGGGTCAACAGATACGCAGTATTTT
CASLRAVGSTDTQYF
>few|TRBJ1-5|.|TRBV6-5|16
TGTGCCAGCAGTTACTCATGGGGAGGTGAGGATCAGCCCCAGCATTTT
CASSYSWGGEDQPQHF
>few|TRBJ2-3|TRBD2|TRBV6-2/TRBV6-3|15
TGTGCCAGCAGTTACAGGGCTAGCGGGGGCCGCGTCCCGTATTTT
CASSYRASGGRVPYF
>.|TRBJ2-4|.|TRBV29-1|13
TGCAGCGTTGCACCGCTAGCCAAAAACATTCAGTACTTC
CSVAPLAKNIQYF
>.|TRBJ2-3|.|TRBV29-1|14
TGCAGCGGCTTACCGGGACAACCCACAGATACGCAGTATTTT
CSGLPGQPTDTQYF
>.|TRBJ2-3|TRBD2|TRBV29-1|15
TGCAGCGTTGGTTCTAGCGGGTCACGCGGGGATACGCAGTATTTT
CSVGSSGSRGDTQYF
>many|TRBJ2-3|.|TRBV7-2|12
TGTGCCAGCAGCTTAGTCGACAGTCCGCAGTATTTT
CASSLVDSPQYF
>.|TRBJ1-2|TRBD1|TRBV2|12
TGTGCCAGCAGGACCACAGGGGATGGCTACACCTTC
CASRTTGDGYTF
>.|TRBJ2-2|TRBD2|TRBV7-2|16
TGTGCCAGCAGCGTCCCGCCCTGGACTAGTAGCGGGGAGCTGTTTTTT
CASSVPPWTSSGELFF
>many|TRBJ1-5|.|TRBV12-3/TRBV12-4|15
TGTGCCAGCAGTCCCCGTTTTTCAGGTAATCAGCCCCAGCATTTT
CASSPRFSGNQPQHF
>many|TRBJ2-1|.|TRBV20-1|14
TGCAGTGCCAGACTGGGGGGGGCAAGGTTTGAGCAGTTCTTC
CSARLGGARFEQFF
>.|TRBJ1-4|.|TRBV20-1|14
TGCAGTGCTAGCCGCAGCCCGGGGAATGAAAAACTGTTTTTT
CSASRSPGNEKLFF
>few|TRBJ2-7|.|TRBV5-1|15
TGCGCCAGCAGCTTGGCCGTCGGTCCCATGGACGAGCAGTACTTC
CASSLAVGPMDEQYF
>.|TRBJ1-2|TRBD1|TRBV24-1|15
TGTGCCACCAGTGATGCCGACAGGGGGGACTATGGCTACACCTTC
CATSDADRGDYGYTF
>.|TRBJ1-2|.|TRBV6-5|14
TGTGCCAGCAGTACCGCGGCAGGGAACTATGGCTACACCTTC
CASSTAAGNYGYTF
>.|TRBJ2-2|.|TRBV11-2|16
TGTGCCAGCAGCTTAGCAACAGGGTATTTAGACGGGGAGCTGTTTTTT
CASSLATGYLDGELFF
>.|TRBJ1-6|TRBD1|TRBV18|17
TGTGCCAGCTCACCACCGGAATCGACAGGGGCCATCATACGCCTCCACTTT
CASSPPESTGAIIRLHF
>.|TRBJ1-1|.|TRBV3-1|14
TGTGCCAGCAGCCAAGATATTATGAACACTGAAGCTTTCTTT
CASSQDIMNTEAFF
>.|TRBJ2-1|.|TRBV12-3/TRBV12-4|15
TGTGCCAGCCGGCAGGGATCCTTGGAGTACAATGAGCAGTTCTTC
CASRQGSLEYNEQFF
>.|TRBJ2-7|.|TRBV6-6|16
TGTGCCAGCAGTTACTCGTTAGAGGTAGGGTTCCACGAGCAGTACTTC
CASSYSLEVGFHEQYF
>.|TRBJ2-5|TRBD1|TRBV5-4|15
TGTGCCAGCAGCCGGGGACAGGGAGGCCAAGAGACCCAGTACTTC
CASSRGQGGQETQYF
>few|TRBJ1-1|.|TRBV15|12
TGTGCCACCAGCATGGCTACCACTGAAGCTTTCTTT
CATSMATTEAFF
>few|TRBJ2-5|.|TRBV29-1|11
TGCAGCGTTGAACCATCAGAGACCCAGTACTTC
CSVEPSETQYF
>few|TRBJ2-2|.|TRBV4-1|14
TGCGCCAGCAGCCAAGACCCGAACACCGGGGAGCTGTTTTTT
CASSQDPNTGELFF
>few|TRBJ2-7|.|TRBV19|16
TGTGCCAGTAGCCATGTCTCGGAGGGGACCTCCTACGAGCAGTACTTC
CASSHVSEGTSYEQYF
>.|TRBJ1-4|.|TRBV28|14
TGTGCCAGCAAACTCCCAGGGTCTAATGAAAAACTGTTTTTT
CASKLPGSNEKLFF
>.|TRBJ1-4|.|TRBV24-1|15
TGTGCCACCAGTGATTACTCCCGGGGGCCTCCGAAACTGTTTTTT
CATSDYSRGPPKLFF